Shown below are 19 T cell receptor beta chains from a single sample sequenced in a study of blood T cell repertoires in COVID-19. The method was immunoSEQ multiplex PCR; TCRdb's version includes in-frame clones alone and lacks a portion of them. Among about 15,000 clones, roughly nine tenths were seen once, and the ten largest hold 20% to 30%. Specimen: peripheral blood. Receptors originate from a man in his fifties or sixties with acute or convalescent COVID-19.

V and J are TRBV19 and TRBJ1-1; D uncertain. V lost 4 bases and J 4 bases, leaving 10 bases between the germline ends. CDR1 and CDR2 from the germline V gene are LNHDA and SQIVND (reference sequence). The CDR3 extends over 13 amino acids. CDR3 loop: CASSTDILTEAFF. CDR3 sequence (DNA): TGTGCCAGTAGTACCGACATACTCACTGAAGCTTTCTTT.

The CDR3 nucleotides read TGTGCCAGCAGCCCAGTGTGGGGTTCGGGAACTGAAGCTTTCTTT. Its translation is CASSPVWGSGTEAFF. This sequence joins TRBV7-9 and TRBJ1-1; D unresolved. This CDR3 region has 15 residues. Germline loops: CDR1 SEHNR, CDR2 FQNEAQ (reference sequence). Trimming took off 5 bases at V and 5 bases at J, with 18 bases between the two ends.

In this sample, this clone turned up a few times. The chain links TRBV10-3 to TRBJ1-3; D uncertain. The ends were cut back, 11 bases at V and 0 bases at J, with 5 bases in the middle. The CDR3 sequence is 11 residues long. The germline V gene encodes CDR1 ENHRY and CDR2 SYGVKD. The CDR3 is CAVLSGNTIYF. CDR3 nucleotide sequence: TGTGCCGTCCTCTCTGGAAACACCATATATTTT.

The table lists this clone with a count of one. The chain is built from TRBV7-8 and TRBJ2-2, with a possible D match to TRBD1 (6 bases). Germline V CDR1 and CDR2: SGHVS, FQNEAQ. The CDR3 extends over 15 amino acids. Between the trimmed V and J ends, which lost 6 bases and 2 bases, there was a span of 13 bases. Here the CDR3 DNA reads TGTGCCAGCAGATGGGCAGGGGCCAACACCGGGGAGCTGTTTTTT. Encoded protein: CASRWAGANTGELFF.

The V and J genes are TRBV7-9 and TRBJ1-5; D gene ambiguous. The CDR3 spans 14 residues. Trimming cost V 5 bases and J 3 bases, with 11 bases left between them. Germline-derived CDR1 and CDR2 are SEHNR and FQNEAQ (reference sequence). Here the CDR3 reads CASSPPDNNQPQHF. CDR3 DNA sequence: TGTGCCAGCAGCCCCCCAGACAACAATCAGCCCCAGCATTTT.

V is TRBV19 and J is TRBJ1-1; TRBD1 agrees at 7 bases. V trimming: 3 bases; J trimming: 1 base; junction bases outside the gene matches: 5. CDR1 is LNHDA and CDR2 is SQIVND in the germline V gene (reference sequence). CDR3 length: 15 amino acids. The CDR3 DNA sequence: TGTGCCAGTAGTATGATCGGGACAGCGAACACTGAAGCTTTCTTT. This sequence encodes CASSMIGTANTEAFF.

This chain connects TRBV5-1 to TRBJ2-3, with 10 bases that match TRBD1. Looked up from germline, CDR1 is SGHRS and CDR2 is YFSETQ. Trimming removed 6 bases from V and 2 bases from J; junction bases left unmatched: 6. CDR3 length: 15 amino acids. CDR3 DNA sequence: TGCGCCAGCACCCGGGACAGGGGAGCCACAGATACGCAGTATTTT. Its translation: CASTRDRGATDTQYF.

This rearrangement joins TRBV7-2 to TRBJ2-7; D is unresolved. The V and J ends lost 1 base and 0 bases respectively, with 7 bases between them. Germline CDR1 SGHTA, CDR2 FQGNSA. CDR3 size: 14 residues. CDR3 coding DNA: TGTGCCAGCAGCTTAGTTGCAGGCTCCTACGAGCAGTACTTC. Protein sequence: CASSLVAGSYEQYF.

This chain links TRBV10-3 with TRBJ1-2; no clear D gene. The CDR3 sequence is 13 residues long. Germline V lookup: CDR1 ENHRY, CDR2 SYGVKD. Trimming cost V 5 bases and J 3 bases, with 10 bases left between them. The CDR3 bases are TGTGCCATCAGTCCGGACGGGGACTATGGCTACACCTTC. Translating it yields CAISPDGDYGYTF.

A single count supports this clone. CDR3 in DNA: TGTGCCAGCAGCTTTAGACAGGGGGTACATAATGAGCAGTTCTTC. Its protein is CASSFRQGVHNEQFF. The rearrangement uses TRBV3-1 (or the pseudogene TRBV3-2) and TRBJ2-1; TRBD1 aligns across 9 bases. The V and J ends lost 5 bases and 7 bases, in that order; junction bases with no gene match: 9. Germline V gene data show CDR1 as LGHDT and CDR2 as YNNKEL (reference sequence). This CDR3 spans 15 amino acids.

V usage is TRBV5-4 and J usage is TRBJ2-1; D may be TRBD2 (5 bases). This CDR3 region has 17 residues. The germline gives CDR1 SGHNT, CDR2 YYREEE (reference sequence). Trimming left V 4 bases short and J 6 bases short, with 23 bases between. CDR3 amino acids: CASSGIYSATYRNEQFF. The CDR3 DNA reads TGTGCCAGCAGCGGTATATATAGCGCTACCTACCGCAATGAGCAGTTCTTC.

The chain uses TRBV18 and TRBJ1-5; weak D call: TRBD1 (6 bases). The V end was cut by 8 bases, the J end by 0 bases, with 17 bases between. The CDR3 is 16 amino acids. CDR1 and CDR2 (germline): KGHSH, LQKENI. The CDR3 sequence is CASAMSTGNSNQPQHF. CDR3 DNA sequence: TGTGCCAGCGCAATGTCGACAGGTAATAGCAATCAGCCCCAGCATTTT.

The rearrangement uses TRBV5-5 and TRBJ2-2; tentative D call: TRBD2 (5 bases). The CDR3 sequence is 13 residues long. CDR1 is SGHKS and CDR2 is YYEKEE in the germline V gene (reference sequence). The V end lost 5 bases, the J end lost 5 bases, and 10 bases lay between the germline ends. The CDR3 is CASRQRETGELFF. CDR3 sequence (DNA): TGTGCCAGCAGACAGAGGGAAACCGGGGAGCTGTTTTTT.

The V and J genes are TRBV30 and TRBJ2-2; D is uncertain. Between the trimmed V and J ends, which lost 3 bases and 5 bases, there was a span of 13 bases. The CDR3 sequence is 14 residues long. Per the germline V gene, CDR1 is GTSNPN and CDR2 is SVGIG (reference sequence). The CDR3 region is CAWSPPQWTGELFF. The DNA for the CDR3 is TGTGCCTGGAGCCCCCCCCAGTGGACCGGGGAGCTGTTTTTT.

The chain recombines TRBV4-2 with TRBJ2-3; 8 nucleotides line up with TRBD2. This CDR3 has 18 amino acids. J gave up 3 bases and V 1 base, and 12 bases lay outside the gene matches. Germline lookup yields CDR1 LGHNA and CDR2 YNFKEQ. The chain's CDR3 is CASSQGAGGLPRTDTQYF. CDR3 coding DNA: TGTGCCAGCAGCCAAGGGGCGGGGGGTCTCCCCCGGACAGATACGCAGTATTTT.

The chain links TRBV19 to TRBJ1-5; 7 positions match TRBD1. Germline V gives CDR1 LNHDA, CDR2 SQIVND (reference sequence). CDR3 size: 12 residues. V was pared by 9 bases and J by 5 bases, with 4 bases of the junction left unmatched. This CDR3 is CASEQGYQPQHF. In DNA, the CDR3 is TGTGCCAGCGAACAGGGGTATCAGCCCCAGCATTTT.

J is TRBJ1-5 and V is TRBV3-1 (or the pseudogene TRBV3-2); TRBD1 is a possible D gene (6 bases). This CDR3 is 16 amino acids long. Trimming pared 0 bases from V and 10 bases from J, leaving 19 bases between. Germline V gives CDR1 LGHDT, CDR2 YNNKEL (reference sequence). CDR3 sequence: CASSQDGGTGRQPQHF. For the CDR3, the DNA is TGTGCCAGCAGCCAAGATGGGGGCACAGGGCGTCAACCCCAGCATTTT.

The V call is TRBV19, the J call TRBJ1-1, with TRBD1 identical over 8 bases. This CDR3 spans 15 amino acids. Germline V gene lookup returns CDR1 LNHDA and CDR2 SQIVND (reference sequence). After removal of 3 bases from V and 1 base from J, the junction contained 4 bases not matched to a gene. The CDR3 DNA reads as TGTGCCAGTAGTATCGGCGGGACAGGGAACACTGAAGCTTTCTTT. This gives the protein CASSIGGTGNTEAFF. Variable domain in full (rest from reference TRBV19 and TRBJ1-1): DGGITQSPKYLFRKEGQNVTLSCEQNLNHDAMYWYRQDPGQGLRLIYYSQIVNDFQKGDIAEGYSVSREKKESFPLTVTSAQKNPTAFYLCASSIGGTGNTEAFFGQGTRLTVV.

This rearrangement joins TRBV28 to TRBJ2-3; possible D gene TRBD2, 7 bases. This CDR3 contains 14 residues. Trimming removed 5 bases at V and 2 bases at J, with 11 bases between. The germline gives CDR1 MDHEN, CDR2 SYDVKM. CDR3 sequence: CASSPGGPTDTQYF. CDR3 coding DNA: TGTGCCAGCAGTCCCGGGGGGCCCACAGATACGCAGTATTTT.